This T cell receptor beta chain was captured in a study of T cell repertoires in cytomegalovirus infection. Study-wide background: Peptides in the study included HLA-C-restricted and HLA-B-restricted CMV epitopes. Carrying CMV and the relevant HLA type showed in public TCR beta signatures. Regarding the study as a whole: The response measured ex vivo was dominated by TCR beta clonotypes (HLA-C-restricted and CMV-specific). Using cumulative public TCR beta family frequency, the authors identified those who carried CMV together with the relevant HLA.

Only a few counts were recorded for this clonotype. What it binds is unknown. The CDR3 spans 14 residues. Per germline, CDR1 SGHAT and CDR2 FQNNGV. Trimming pared 5 bases from V and 6 bases from J, leaving 17 bases between. TCRdb used MiXCR to reprocess the reads, holding one entry per CDR3 protein. The sample lists some 500,000 distinct CDR3 sequences; 25% to 35% were seen once. The sample consisted of cultured PBMCs, taken from culture after CMV antigen stimulation. J is TRBJ2-7 and V is TRBV11-2; possible D gene TRBD1, 6 bases. The TCR sequence derives from a human donor in good health (CMV status not recorded). Some clones in this sample may be carry-over from other donors' samples. In DNA, the CDR3 is TGTGCCAGCAGCCCGCTCGTACAGGGTGGCGAGCAGTACTTC. This translates into CASSPLVQGGEQYF.